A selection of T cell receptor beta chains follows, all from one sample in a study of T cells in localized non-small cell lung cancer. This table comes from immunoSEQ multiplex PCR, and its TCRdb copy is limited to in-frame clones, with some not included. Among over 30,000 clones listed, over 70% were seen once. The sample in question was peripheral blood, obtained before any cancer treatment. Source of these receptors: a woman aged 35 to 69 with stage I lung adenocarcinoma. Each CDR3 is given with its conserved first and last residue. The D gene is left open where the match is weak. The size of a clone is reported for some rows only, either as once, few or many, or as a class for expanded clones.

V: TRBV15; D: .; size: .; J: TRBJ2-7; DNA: TGTGCCACCAGCAATAGACAGTCCTACGAGCAGTACTTC; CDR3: CATSNRQSYEQYF
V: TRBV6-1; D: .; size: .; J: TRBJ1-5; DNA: TGTGCCAGCGAGGAGGGAACGAGCAATCAGCCCCAGCATTTT; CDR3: CASEEGTSNQPQHF
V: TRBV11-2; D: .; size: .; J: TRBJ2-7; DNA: TGTGCCAGCAGCCCGACAGACTACGAGCAGTACTTC; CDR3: CASSPTDYEQYF
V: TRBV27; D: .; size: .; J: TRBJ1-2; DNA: TGTGCCAGCAGTTTATGGTCCAAAGGTGGCTACACCTTC; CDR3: CASSLWSKGGYTF
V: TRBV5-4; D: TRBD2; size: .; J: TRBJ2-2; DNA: TGTGCCAGCAGCCATAGAGGGACTAGCGGGAGTACGGCCACCGGGGAGCTGTTTTTT; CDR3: CASSHRGTSGSTATGELFF
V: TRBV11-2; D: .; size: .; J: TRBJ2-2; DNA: TGTGCCAGCAGCCACCACAGCGGCGCGAACACCGGGGAGCTGTTTTTT; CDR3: CASSHHSGANTGELFF
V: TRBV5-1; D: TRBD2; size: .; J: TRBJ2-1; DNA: TGCGCCAGCAGCTTGGCCAGCGGGAGTTACAATGAGCAGTTCTTC; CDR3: CASSLASGSYNEQFF
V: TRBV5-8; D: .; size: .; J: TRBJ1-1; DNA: TGTGCCAGCAGCTTGATGGCGAACACTGAAGCTTTCTTT; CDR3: CASSLMANTEAFF
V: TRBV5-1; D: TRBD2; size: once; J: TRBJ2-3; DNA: TGCGCCAGCAGCTTGTCTAGCGGGAGGGCCGCAGATACGCAGTATTTT; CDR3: CASSLSSGRAADTQYF
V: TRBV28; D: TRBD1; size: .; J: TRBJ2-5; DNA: TGTGCCAGCAGTTCTCCGACAGGGGGCAGTGAGACCCAGTACTTC; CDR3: CASSSPTGGSETQYF
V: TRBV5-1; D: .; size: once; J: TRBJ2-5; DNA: TGCGCCAGCAGCTTACAAGGAACAGGGCTCCAAGAGACCCAGTACTTC; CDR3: CASSLQGTGLQETQYF
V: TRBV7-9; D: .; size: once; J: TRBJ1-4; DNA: TGTGCCAGCAGTACGGACCGTACAACGAATGAAAAACTGTTTTTT; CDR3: CASSTDRTTNEKLFF
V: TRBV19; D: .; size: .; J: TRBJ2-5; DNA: TGTGCCAGTAGTATAGGGCAGGGGCCCCAAGAGACCCAGTACTTC; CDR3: CASSIGQGPQETQYF
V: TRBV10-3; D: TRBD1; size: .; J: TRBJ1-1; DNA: TGTGCCACCGTTGGGACAGGGAACACTGAAGCTTTCTTT; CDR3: CATVGTGNTEAFF
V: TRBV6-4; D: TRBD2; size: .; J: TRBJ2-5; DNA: TGTGCCAGCTCATGGACTAGCGGCCCCTGCTACCAAGAGACCCAGTACTTC; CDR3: CASSWTSGPCYQETQYF
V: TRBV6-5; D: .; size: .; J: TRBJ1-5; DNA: TGTGCCAGCAGTTGGGGTAGCAATCAGCCCCAGCATTTT; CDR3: CASSWGSNQPQHF
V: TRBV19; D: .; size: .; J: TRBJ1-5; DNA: TGTGCCAGTAGTATCACTGAAAATAGCAATCAGCCCCAGCATTTT; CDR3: CASSITENSNQPQHF
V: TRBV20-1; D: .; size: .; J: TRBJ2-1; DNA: TGCAGTGCTAGACAATACAATGAGCAGTTCTTC; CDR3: CSARQYNEQFF
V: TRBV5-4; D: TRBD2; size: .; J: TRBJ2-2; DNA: TGTGCCAGCAGCTCTAGCGGGAGTGTCACCGGGGAGCTGTTTTTT; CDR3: CASSSSGSVTGELFF
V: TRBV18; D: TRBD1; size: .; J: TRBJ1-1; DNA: TGTGCCAGCTCACCTATCGGGACAGAGGACACTGAAGCTTTCTTT; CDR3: CASSPIGTEDTEAFF
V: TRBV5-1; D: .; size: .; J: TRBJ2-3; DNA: TGCGCCAGCACCCCAGGGGCAGGACAGTTATCCCCTACCCAGTATTTT; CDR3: CASTPGAGQLSPTQYF
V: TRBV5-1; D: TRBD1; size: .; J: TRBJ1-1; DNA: TGCGCCAGCAGCTTCTCCCCGGGACAGGGTCTTGAAGCTTTCTTT; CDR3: CASSFSPGQGLEAFF
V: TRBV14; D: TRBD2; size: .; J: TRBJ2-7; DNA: TGTGCCAGCAGCCCCGGCGGGAGGGGATACGAGCAGTACTTC; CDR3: CASSPGGRGYEQYF
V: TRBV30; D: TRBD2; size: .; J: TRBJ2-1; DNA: TGTGCCTGGAGTGGACTAGCGTGGAGGAGGCAGTTCTTC; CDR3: CAWSGLAWRRQFF
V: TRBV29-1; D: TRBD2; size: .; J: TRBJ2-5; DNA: TGCAGCCACACTGGACTAGCGGGAGGGTGGGGGACCCAGTACTTC; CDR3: CSHTGLAGGWGTQYF
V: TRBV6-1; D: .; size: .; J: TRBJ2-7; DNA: TGTGCCAGCAGTGAACCCCCCTACGAGCAGTACTTC; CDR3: CASSEPPYEQYF
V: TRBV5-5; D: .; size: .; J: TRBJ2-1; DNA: TGTGTCTCCGACGGGGGCTACAATGAGCAGTTCTTC; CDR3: CVSDGGYNEQFF
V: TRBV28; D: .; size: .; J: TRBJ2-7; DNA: TGTGCCAGCAGTTTCGCGGGTCCAGTGGTCTACGAGCAGTACTTC; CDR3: CASSFAGPVVYEQYF
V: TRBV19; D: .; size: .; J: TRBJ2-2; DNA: TGTGCCAGTAGTTGGCAGGGAGACACCGGGGAGCTGTTTTTT; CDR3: CASSWQGDTGELFF
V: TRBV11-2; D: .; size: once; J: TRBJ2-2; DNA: TGTGCCAGCAGCTTTCTACAGGGGAACACCGGGGAGCTGTTTTTT; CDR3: CASSFLQGNTGELFF
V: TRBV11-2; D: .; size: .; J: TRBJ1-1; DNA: TGTGCCAGCAGCCTTGACAGGAGGAACACTGAAGCTTTCTTT; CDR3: CASSLDRRNTEAFF
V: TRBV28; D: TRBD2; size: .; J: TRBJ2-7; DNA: TGTGCCAGCACAGCCCCTGCGGGAGGGGCCTACGAGCAGTACTTC; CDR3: CASTAPAGGAYEQYF
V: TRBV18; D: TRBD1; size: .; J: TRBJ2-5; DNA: TGTGCCAGCTCACCTCGAGGGGGCAGAGAGACCCAGTACTTC; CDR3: CASSPRGGRETQYF
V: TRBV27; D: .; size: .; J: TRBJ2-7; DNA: TGTGCCAGCAGTTTATCAGGGGACACCGCCAACTACGAGCAGTACTTC; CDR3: CASSLSGDTANYEQYF
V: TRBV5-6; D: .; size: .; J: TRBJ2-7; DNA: TGTGCCAGCAGCTTATGGCAGGGGTCGGGTGGGCAGTACTTC; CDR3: CASSLWQGSGGQYF
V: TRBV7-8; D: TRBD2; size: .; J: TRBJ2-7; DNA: TGTGCCAGCAGCCCGCGGACTAGTAAAGACTACTACGAGCAGTACTTC; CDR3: CASSPRTSKDYYEQYF
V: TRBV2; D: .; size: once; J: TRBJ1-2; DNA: TGTGCCAGCAACCTACAATTAAACTATGGCTACACCTTC; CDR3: CASNLQLNYGYTF
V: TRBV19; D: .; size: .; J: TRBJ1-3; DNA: TGTGCCAGTAGTGGGGCGGACTCCCTCTCTGGAAACACCATATATTTT; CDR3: CASSGADSLSGNTIYF
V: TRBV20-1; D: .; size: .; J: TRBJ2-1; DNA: TGCAGTGTAACCCCACCCAATGAGCAGTTCTTC; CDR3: CSVTPPNEQFF
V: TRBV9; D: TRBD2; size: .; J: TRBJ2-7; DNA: TGTGCCAGCAGCGTGGGACTAGCGGACTACGAGCAGTACTTC; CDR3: CASSVGLADYEQYF
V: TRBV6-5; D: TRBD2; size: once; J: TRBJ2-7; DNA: TGTGCCAGCAGTTACTCAGTAGCGGGTCCCCACGAGCAGTACTTC; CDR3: CASSYSVAGPHEQYF
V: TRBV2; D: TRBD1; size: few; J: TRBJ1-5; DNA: TGTGCCAGCAGTGAACAGGGGGCTGGTAACAATCAGCCCCAGCATTTT; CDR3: CASSEQGAGNNQPQHF
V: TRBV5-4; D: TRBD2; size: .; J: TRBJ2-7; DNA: TGTGCCAGCAGCGCTCAGCGGGGATCCTACGAGCAGTACTTC; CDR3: CASSAQRGSYEQYF
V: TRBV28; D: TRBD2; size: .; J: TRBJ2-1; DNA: TGTGCCAGCCGAGGCGGCGGGAGCAATGAGCAGTTCTTC; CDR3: CASRGGGSNEQFF
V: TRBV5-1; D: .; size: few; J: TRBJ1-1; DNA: TGCGCCAGCAGCCTCACTCGGGAGGCCATAGGAGCTTTCTTT; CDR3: CASSLTREAIGAFF
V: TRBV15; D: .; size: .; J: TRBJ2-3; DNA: TGTGCCACCAGCATAGAGTTCAACACAGATACGCAGTATTTT; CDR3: CATSIEFNTDTQYF
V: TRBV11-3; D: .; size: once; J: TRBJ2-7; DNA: TGTGCCAGCAGCTTAGATCCTAGTGGCGAGCAGTACTTC; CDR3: CASSLDPSGEQYF
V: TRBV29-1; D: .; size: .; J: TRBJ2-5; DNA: TGCAGCGTTGAAAGAGCCCCGAACGTGGGAGAGACCCAGTACTTC; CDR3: CSVERAPNVGETQYF
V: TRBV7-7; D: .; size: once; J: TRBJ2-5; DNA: TGTGCTAGCAGCGGAGGGCCGGAAGAGACCCAGTACTTC; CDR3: CASSGGPEETQYF
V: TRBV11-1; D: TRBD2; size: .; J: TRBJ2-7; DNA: TGTGCCAGCAGAAAGCGGGAGGGGAGCTCCTACGAGCAGTACTTC; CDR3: CASRKREGSSYEQYF
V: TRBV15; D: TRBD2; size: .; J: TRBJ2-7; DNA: TGTGCCACCAGCGAATTAGCGGGAGGGCCCGAGCAGTACTTC; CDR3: CATSELAGGPEQYF
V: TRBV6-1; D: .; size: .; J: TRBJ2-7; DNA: TGTGCCAGCAGGAGACAGGGAGGAGGCGAGCAGTACTTC; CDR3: CASRRQGGGEQYF
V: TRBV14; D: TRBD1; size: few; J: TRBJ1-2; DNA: TGTGCCAGCAGCCAAGATCGAAGGGGGCAGCTCTTC; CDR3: CASSQDRRGQLF
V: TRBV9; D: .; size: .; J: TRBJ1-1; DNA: TGTGCCAGCAGCGTAGTGTTCAATGCTGAAGCTTTCTTT; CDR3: CASSVVFNAEAFF
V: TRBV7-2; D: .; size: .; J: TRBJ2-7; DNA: TGTGCCAGCAGCTTGGGACGGACTTTTGGGACGATCACCTACGAGCAGTACTTC; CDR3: CASSLGRTFGTITYEQYF
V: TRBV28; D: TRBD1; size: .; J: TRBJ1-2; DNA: TGTGCCACCCCGAGTCGGACAGGGGCTATCTATGGCTACACCTTC; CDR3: CATPSRTGAIYGYTF
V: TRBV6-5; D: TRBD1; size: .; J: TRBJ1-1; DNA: TGTGCCAGCAGGACAGGGACAGGGTTTTTCGAAGCTTTCTTT; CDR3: CASRTGTGFFEAFF
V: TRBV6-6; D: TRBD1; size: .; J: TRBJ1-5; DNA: TGTGCCAGCAGTTACCCACTACAGGGGAGTTACCAGCCCCAGCATTTT; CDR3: CASSYPLQGSYQPQHF
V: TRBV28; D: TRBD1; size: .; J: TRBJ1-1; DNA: TGTGCCAGCAACTCAGGGGGCGCGTTGGGGACTGAAGCTTTCTTT; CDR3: CASNSGGALGTEAFF